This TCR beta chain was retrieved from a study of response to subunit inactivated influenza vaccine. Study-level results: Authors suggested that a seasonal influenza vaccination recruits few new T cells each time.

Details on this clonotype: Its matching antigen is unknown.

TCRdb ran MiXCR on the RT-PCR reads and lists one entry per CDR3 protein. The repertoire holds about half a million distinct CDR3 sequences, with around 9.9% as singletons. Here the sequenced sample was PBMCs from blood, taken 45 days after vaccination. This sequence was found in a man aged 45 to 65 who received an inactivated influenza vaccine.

The CDR3 sequence is CASSQRLGGAHTGYTF. As DNA, the CDR3 is TGTGCCAGCAGCCAAAGGCTTGGGGGAGCGCATACTGGCTACACCTTC. This chain connects TRBV4-2 to TRBJ1-2, with a possible D match to TRBD1 (5 bases). Germline V gene sequence: CDR1 LGHNA, CDR2 YNFKEQ. Trimming took 2 bases from V and 7 from J, leaving 20 bases between them. The length of the CDR3 is 16 residues.